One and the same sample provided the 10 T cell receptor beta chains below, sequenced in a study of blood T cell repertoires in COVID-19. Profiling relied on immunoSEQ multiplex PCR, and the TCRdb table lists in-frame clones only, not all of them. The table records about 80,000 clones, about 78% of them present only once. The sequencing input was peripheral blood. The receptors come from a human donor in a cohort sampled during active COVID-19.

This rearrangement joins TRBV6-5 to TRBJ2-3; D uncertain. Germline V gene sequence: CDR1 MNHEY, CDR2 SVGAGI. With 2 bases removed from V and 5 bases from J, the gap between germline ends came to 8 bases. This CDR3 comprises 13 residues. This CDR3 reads CASSYLSEDTQYF. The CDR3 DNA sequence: TGTGCCAGCAGTTACCTCAGCGAAGATACGCAGTATTTT.

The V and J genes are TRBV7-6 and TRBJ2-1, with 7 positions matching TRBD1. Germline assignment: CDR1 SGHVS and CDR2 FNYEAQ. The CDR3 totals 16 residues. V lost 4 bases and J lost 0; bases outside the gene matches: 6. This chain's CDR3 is CASSSYRDSSYNEQFF. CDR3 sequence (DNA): TGTGCCAGCAGCTCCTACCGGGACAGCTCCTACAATGAGCAGTTCTTC.

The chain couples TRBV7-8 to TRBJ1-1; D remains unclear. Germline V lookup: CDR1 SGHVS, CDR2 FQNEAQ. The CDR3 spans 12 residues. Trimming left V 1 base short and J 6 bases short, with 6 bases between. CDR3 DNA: TGTGCCAGCAGCTTAGTCTTCTCTGAAGCTTTCTTT. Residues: CASSLVFSEAFF.

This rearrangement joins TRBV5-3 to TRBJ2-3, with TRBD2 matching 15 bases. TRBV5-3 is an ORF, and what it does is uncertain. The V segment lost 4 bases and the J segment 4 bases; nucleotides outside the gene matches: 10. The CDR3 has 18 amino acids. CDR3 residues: CARSPGTSGGCWADTQYF. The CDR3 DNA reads TGTGCCAGAAGCCCCGGGACTAGCGGGGGGTGCTGGGCAGATACGCAGTATTTT.

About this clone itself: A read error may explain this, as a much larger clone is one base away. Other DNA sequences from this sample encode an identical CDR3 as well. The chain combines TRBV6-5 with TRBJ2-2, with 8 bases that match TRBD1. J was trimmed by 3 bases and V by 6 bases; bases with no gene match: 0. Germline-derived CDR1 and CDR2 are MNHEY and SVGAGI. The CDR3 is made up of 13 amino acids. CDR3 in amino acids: CASRTGDTGELFF. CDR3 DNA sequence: TGTGCCAGCAGGACAGGGGACACCGGGGAGCTGTTTTTT.

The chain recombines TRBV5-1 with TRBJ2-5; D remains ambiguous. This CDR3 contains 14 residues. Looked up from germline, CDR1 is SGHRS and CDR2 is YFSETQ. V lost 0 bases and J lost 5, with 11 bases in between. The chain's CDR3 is CASSLAYLRETQYF. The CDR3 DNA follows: TGCGCCAGCAGCTTGGCCTACCTCCGGGAGACCCAGTACTTC.

In DNA form, the CDR3 reads TGTGCCAGCAGTGACCTCCCTAGCGGGAGTAGCCCCGGGGAGCTGTTTTTT. Translated, it gives CASSDLPSGSSPGELFF. This sequence joins TRBV25-1 and TRBJ2-2, with 10 positions matching TRBD2. With V trimmed by 3 bases and J by 6 bases, 10 bases remained unmatched. The CDR3 runs to 17 residues. The germline V gene has CDR1 MGHDK and CDR2 SYGVNS. The variable domain in full, with the rest retrieved from reference TRBV25-1 and TRBJ2-2, is EADIYQTPRYLVIGTGKKITLECSQTMGHDKMYWYQQDPGMELHLIHYSYGVNSTEKGDLSSESTVSRIRTEHFPLTLESARPSHTSQYLCASSDLPSGSSPGELFFGEGSRLTVL.

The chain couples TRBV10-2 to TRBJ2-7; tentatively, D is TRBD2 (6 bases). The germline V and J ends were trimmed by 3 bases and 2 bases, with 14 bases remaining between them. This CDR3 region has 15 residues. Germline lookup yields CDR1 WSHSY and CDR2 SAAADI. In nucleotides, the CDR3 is TGCGCCAGCAGTGACTTCGCGGGGACGGCCTACGAGCAGTACGTC. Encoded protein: CASSDFAGTAYEQYV.

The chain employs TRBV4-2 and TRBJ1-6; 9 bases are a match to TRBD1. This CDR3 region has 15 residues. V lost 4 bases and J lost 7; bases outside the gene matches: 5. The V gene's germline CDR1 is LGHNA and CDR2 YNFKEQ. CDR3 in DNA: TGTGCCAGCAGCCCTGGACAGGGGCTAAATTCACCCCTCCACTTT. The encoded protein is CASSPGQGLNSPLHF.

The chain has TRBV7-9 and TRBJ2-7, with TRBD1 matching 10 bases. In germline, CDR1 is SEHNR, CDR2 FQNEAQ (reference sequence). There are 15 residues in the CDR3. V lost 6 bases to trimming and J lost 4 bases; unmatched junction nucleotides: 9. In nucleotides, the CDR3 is TGTGCCAGCAGAGGGGGACAGGGGCTGCTATACGAGCAGTACTTC. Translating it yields CASRGGQGLLYEQYF.